This TCR beta chain was sequenced in a study of T-cell memory formation after mild COVID-19. Points from the study as a whole: CD4+ clones that contracted lay mainly in CM and EM; CD8+ ones lay in EMRA. Proof of SARS-CoV-2 specificity was absent for the second-wave clones that crested on day 37.

From the 5' RACE reads, TCRdb called clonotypes with MiXCR, one entry per CDR3 protein. The sample consists of fewer than 650,000 distinct CDR3 sequences, about 22% of them appearing once. Germline loops: CDR1 LGHNA, CDR2 YSLEER. The CDR3 has 14 amino acids. V was clipped by 6 bases and J by 1 base; unmatched bases: 4. This clonotype was seen only once. Antigen: not known. The TCR was taken from an adult woman who had mild COVID-19 (a few samples of this study predate the infection). Cell type and time point are not known. This chain links TRBV4-3 with TRBJ2-7; TRBD1 agrees at 9 bases. The sample was PBMCs or a T cell subset sorted from them (not recorded which). The CDR3 region is CASRQGAGSYEQYF. As DNA, the CDR3 is TGCGCCAGCAGACAGGGGGCGGGTTCCTACGAGCAGTACTTC.